What follows are 18 T cell receptor beta chains derived from one specimen sequenced in a study of blood T cells in healthy people across ages. A second PCR, run for about 7 to 12 cycles, used a sample-barcoded 5' primer plus a J-beta primer mix. MiXCR, applied by TCRdb to the 5' RACE reads, yields one record per CDR3 protein. This sample has 1,300,000 or so distinct CDR3 sequences; almost 60% occur once, and the top ten carry about 6.3%. The sample comprised blood. The receptors derive from a man in his late teens or twenties in good health.

CDR3 sequence reads: CASSLRFVDPYEQYF. The CDR3 coding sequence is TGTGCCAGCAGTTTAAGGTTCGTGGACCCCTACGAGCAGTACTTC. The chain employs TRBV28 and TRBJ2-7, with D unclear. The CDR3 runs to 15 residues. CDR1 is MDHEN, CDR2 SYDVKM, per germline. Trimming shortened V by 2 bases and J by 2 bases, and 13 bases separated the two germline ends.

The chain uses TRBV4-1 and TRBJ2-1; TRBD2 agrees at 9 bases. The CDR3 sequence is 17 residues long. With V trimmed by 0 bases and J by 5 bases, 8 bases remained unmatched. Germline V gene data show CDR1 as MGHRA and CDR2 as YSYEKL. CDR3 sequence (DNA): TGCGCCAGCAGCCAAGACCCCACGGGACTAGCCCACAATGAGCAGTTCTTC. It specifies CASSQDPTGLAHNEQFF.

The chain links TRBV20-1 to TRBJ2-7, with 8 bases lining up with TRBD1. The CDR3 has 15 amino acids. V lost 1 base and J lost 1; bases outside the gene matches: 6. Germline values: CDR1 DFQATT, CDR2 SNEGSKA (reference sequence). CDR3 sequence reads: CSARAMDRESYEQYF. The CDR3, as DNA: TGCAGTGCTAGAGCAATGGACAGGGAGTCCTACGAGCAGTACTTC.

The rearrangement joins TRBV20-1 to TRBJ2-3; possible D gene TRBD2, 5 bases. This CDR3 spans 15 amino acids. V lost 6 bases to trimming and J lost 5 bases, with 21 bases between them. From germline, CDR1 is DFQATT and CDR2 SNEGSKA (reference sequence). This CDR3 is CSAAGLALNGDTQYF. CDR3 in DNA: TGCAGTGCCGCGGGTCTAGCCCTCAACGGAGATACGCAGTATTTT.

This sequence joins TRBV7-2 and TRBJ1-4; D gene ambiguous. V lost 4 bases to trimming and J lost 2 bases, with 14 bases between them. This CDR3 is 16 amino acids long. The germline V gene has CDR1 SGHTA and CDR2 FQGNSA. The CDR3 loop reads CASSSMLGWTNEKLFF. The CDR3 region has the DNA TGTGCCAGCAGCTCTATGTTGGGATGGACTAATGAAAAACTGTTTTTT.

This clonotype was counted a few times. This chain joins TRBV5-1 and TRBJ2-7; 16 bases fit TRBD2. Germline-derived CDR1 and CDR2 are SGHRS and YFSETQ. The CDR3 has 13 amino acids. Trimming at V came to 3 bases and at J to 11 bases, leaving 2 bases not matched to a gene. The CDR3 reads CASSSGTSGGEYF. CDR3 in DNA: TGCGCCAGCAGCTCCGGGACTAGCGGGGGGGAGTACTTC.

V gene TRBV10-2 combines with J gene TRBJ1-1; 9 bases fit TRBD1. The CDR3 has 14 residues. Germline V CDR1 and CDR2: WSHSY, SAAADI. Trimming cost V 6 bases and J 1 base; bases outside gene matches: 3. This CDR3 is CASRTGGSNTEAFF. CDR3 coding DNA: TGCGCCAGCAGAACAGGGGGCTCGAACACTGAAGCTTTCTTT.

Concerning this clonotype itself: Because the CDR3 is missing its conserved closing phenylalanine or tryptophan, this is likely a read error. In nucleotides, the CDR3 is TGTGCCAGCTACAGGCCTGATAACTATGGCTACACCGTC. Its translation is CASYRPDNYGYTV. J is TRBJ1-2 and V is TRBV6-2 or TRBV6-3; a weak D match, TRBD1 (5 bases). V was shortened by 8 bases and J by 1 base, with 11 bases between the two germline ends. Germline CDR1 and CDR2: MNHEY and SVGEGT. This CDR3 contains 13 residues.

The chain carries TRBV12-3 or TRBV12-4 and TRBJ1-2; tentative D call: TRBD1 (6 bases). The CDR3 loop spans 17 amino acids. With 1 base removed from V and 0 bases from J, the gap between germline ends came to 15 bases. CDR3 protein: CASSLVVGALANYGYTF. The CDR3 DNA reads TGTGCCAGCAGTTTAGTAGTGGGGGCTCTCGCTAACTATGGCTACACCTTC.

This clonotype has more than one count but fewer than ten. The chain has TRBV7-2 and TRBJ1-2, with a tentative D call TRBD1 (6 bases). Germline loops: CDR1 SGHTA, CDR2 FQGNSA. V gave up 5 bases and J gave up 8 bases, with 18 bases separating them. The CDR3 consists of 14 residues. The CDR3 is CASSPPGGGRGYTF. CDR3 coding DNA: TGTGCCAGCAGCCCCCCCGGAGGGGGGCGGGGCTACACCTTC.

The chain is built from TRBV6-2 or TRBV6-3 and TRBJ2-1; 10 nucleotides line up with TRBD2. V was pared by 6 bases and J by 6 bases, with 8 bases of the junction left unmatched. Germline V CDR1 and CDR2: MNHEY, SVGEGT. The CDR3 loop spans 15 amino acids. The chain's CDR3 is CASRYSGGTLNEQFF. CDR3 nucleotides: TGTGCCAGCAGGTATAGCGGGGGGACGCTCAATGAGCAGTTCTTC.

The sample holds a few counts of this clonotype. This sequence joins TRBV20-1 and TRBJ2-5, with 8 bases that match TRBD2. CDR3 length: 13 residues. V was clipped by 4 bases and J by 4 bases; unmatched bases: 5. Germline CDR1 is DFQATT and CDR2 is SNEGSKA (reference sequence). The CDR3 sequence is CSATSSGRETQYF. The CDR3 nucleotides are TGCAGTGCTACCTCAAGCGGGAGAGAGACCCAGTACTTC.

The chain joins TRBV4-1 to TRBJ1-1; TRBD1 is a possible D gene (6 bases). Germline V CDR1 and CDR2: MGHRA, YSYEKL. The V end was cut by 6 bases, the J end by 4 bases, with 18 bases between. CDR3 length: 15 residues. This CDR3 is CASRHKAGELTEAFF. DNA of the CDR3: TGCGCCAGCAGGCATAAGGCAGGGGAACTCACTGAAGCTTTCTTT.

As DNA, the CDR3 is TGCAGTGCTAGTAGGAGGGGGACAACCCGTAATCAGCCCCAGCATTTT. This encodes CSASRRGTTRNQPQHF. This chain links TRBV20-1 with TRBJ1-5; D may be TRBD1 (6 bases). With 3 bases removed from V and 4 bases from J, the gap between germline ends came to 19 bases. Germline CDR1 DFQATT, CDR2 SNEGSKA (reference sequence). The CDR3 consists of 16 residues.

V usage is TRBV3-1 and J usage is TRBJ1-1, with no clear D. V dropped 4 bases and J dropped 1 base, with 4 bases sitting between them. Germline V gene lookup returns CDR1 LGHDT and CDR2 YNNKEL (reference sequence). The CDR3 sequence is 12 residues long. The CDR3 region is CASSRWNTEAFF. The CDR3 nucleotides read TGTGCCAGCAGCCGTTGGAACACTGAAGCTTTCTTT.

Only a few counts were recorded for this clonotype. The chain couples TRBV4-3 to TRBJ2-1; 8 bases are a match to TRBD1. With V trimmed by 3 bases and J by 3 bases, 4 bases remained unmatched. Germline values: CDR1 LGHNA, CDR2 YSLEER. This CDR3 has 15 amino acids. The CDR3 DNA follows: TGCGCCAGCAGCCAGGACAGGGTTTACTACAATGAGCAGTTCTTC. It yields the protein CASSQDRVYYNEQFF.

The chain joins TRBV7-9 to TRBJ2-7, with unresolved D. The J call may be faulty, since TRBJ2-5 better matches the DNA end. The germline CDR1 and CDR2 sequences are SEHNR and FQNEAQ (reference sequence). The CDR3 has 12 residues. The CDR3 DNA is TGTGCCAGCAGCCACCAAGGAGAGACCCAGTACTTC. Translating it yields CASSHQGETQYF.

The CDR3 here is CASGPGTAINGYTF. In nucleotides, the CDR3 is TGTGCTAGTGGTCCCGGGACGGCTATAAACGGCTACACCTTC. The V gene is TRBV12-5, the J gene TRBJ1-2; TRBD1 is a possible D gene (5 bases). This CDR3 is built from 14 residues. Germline assignment: CDR1 LGHNT and CDR2 FRNRAP. V gave up 5 bases and J gave up 8 bases, with 18 bases separating them.